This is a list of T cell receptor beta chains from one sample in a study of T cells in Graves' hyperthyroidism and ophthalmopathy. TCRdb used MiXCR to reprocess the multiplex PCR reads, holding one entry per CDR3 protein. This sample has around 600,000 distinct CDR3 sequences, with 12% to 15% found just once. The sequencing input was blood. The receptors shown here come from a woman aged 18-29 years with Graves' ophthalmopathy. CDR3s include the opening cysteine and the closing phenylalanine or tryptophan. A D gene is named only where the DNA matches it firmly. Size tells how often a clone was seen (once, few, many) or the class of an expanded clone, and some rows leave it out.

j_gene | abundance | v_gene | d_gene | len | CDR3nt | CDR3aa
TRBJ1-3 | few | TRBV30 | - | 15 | TGTGCCTGGAGTACCCCTCTGATATCTGGAAACACCATATATTTT | CAWSTPLISGNTIYF
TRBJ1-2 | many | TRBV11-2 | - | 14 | TGTGCCAGCAGCTGGAGGACAGCTAACTATGGCTACACCTTC | CASSWRTANYGYTF
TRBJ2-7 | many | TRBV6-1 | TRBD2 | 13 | TGTGCCAGCAGTCCGGGACTAGCGGGAGGGCAGTACTTC | CASSPGLAGGQYF
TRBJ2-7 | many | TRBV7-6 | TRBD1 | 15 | TGTGCCAGCAGCCCACGGGACAGAACTACCTACGAGCAGTACTTC | CASSPRDRTTYEQYF
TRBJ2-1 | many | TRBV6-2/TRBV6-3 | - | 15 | TGTGCCAGCAGTTACGGGGGCTGGCTCGACAATGAGCAGTTCTTC | CASSYGGWLDNEQFF
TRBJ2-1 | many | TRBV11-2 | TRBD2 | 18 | TGTGCCAGCAGCTTCGGGATTTTACTAGCGGACTCCTACAATGAGCAGTTCTTC | CASSFGILLADSYNEQFF
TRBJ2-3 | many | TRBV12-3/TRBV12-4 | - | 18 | TGTGCCAGCAGTCGATGGTTGCGGTCCGATAGGGGCACAGATACGCAGTATTTT | CASSRWLRSDRGTDTQYF
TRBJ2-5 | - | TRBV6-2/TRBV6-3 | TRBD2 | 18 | TGTGCCAGCAAAATTGGGGGAAGCGGGAGGGCCCGGGGGGAGACCCAGTACTTC | CASKIGGSGRARGETQYF
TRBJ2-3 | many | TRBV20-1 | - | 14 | TGCAGTGCTCGGGCCGGGACTAGCACAGATACGCAGTATTTT | CSARAGTSTDTQYF
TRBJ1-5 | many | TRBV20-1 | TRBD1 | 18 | TGCAGTGCCACCAATCCATCCGGGACAGGGGGCCTCAATCAGCCCCAGCATTTT | CSATNPSGTGGLNQPQHF
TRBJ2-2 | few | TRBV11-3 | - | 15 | TGTGCCAGCAGCTTTAATTTGGCAAGGCTTGGGGAGCTGTTTTTT | CASSFNLARLGELFF
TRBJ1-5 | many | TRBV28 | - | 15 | TGTGCCAGCAGCCAGGGACATCCGGAGAAACAGCCCCAGCATTTT | CASSQGHPEKQPQHF
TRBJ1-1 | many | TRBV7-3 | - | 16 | TGTGCCAGCAGCTTAAAGCCCTTAGGGTCGAACACTGAAGCTTTCTTT | CASSLKPLGSNTEAFF
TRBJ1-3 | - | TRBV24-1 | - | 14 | TGTGCCACCAGTGATCCAATCCGGGACTACTCAAAATATTTT | CATSDPIRDYSKYF
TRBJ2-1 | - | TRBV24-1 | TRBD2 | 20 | TGTGCCACCAGTGACCCCGGGACTAGCGGGGGGGCCGGCTCCTACAATGAGCAGTTCTTC | CATSDPGTSGGAGSYNEQFF
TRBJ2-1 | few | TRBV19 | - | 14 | TGTGCCAGTAGTAAGAGGGGGAATTACAATGAGCAGTTCTTC | CASSKRGNYNEQFF
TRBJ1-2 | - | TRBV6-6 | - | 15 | TGTGCCAGCAGTTACTCGTCTTATACGGAGGATGGCTACACCTTC | CASSYSSYTEDGYTF
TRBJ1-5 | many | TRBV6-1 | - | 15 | TGTGCCAGCAGCCGAATCGGACGGACTGATCAGCCCCAGCATTTT | CASSRIGRTDQPQHF
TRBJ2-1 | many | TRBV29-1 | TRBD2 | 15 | TGCAGCGCCCGCTGGGCTAGCGGCAGTCACAATGAGCAGTTCTTC | CSARWASGSHNEQFF
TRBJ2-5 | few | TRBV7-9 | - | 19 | TGTGCCAGCAGCTTAGCCATCCGGGGGCGCGTTGGCCGGCAAGAGACCCAGTACTTC | CASSLAIRGRVGRQETQYF
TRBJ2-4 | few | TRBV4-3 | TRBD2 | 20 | TGCGCCAGCAGCCAAGATGCATGGGGACTAGCGGATTCAGCCAAAAACATTCAGTACTTC | CASSQDAWGLADSAKNIQYF
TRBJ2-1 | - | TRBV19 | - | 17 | TGTGCCAGTAGTAACTCCGGAGGAGGGGGCTCCTACAATGAGCAGTTCTTC | CASSNSGGGGSYNEQFF
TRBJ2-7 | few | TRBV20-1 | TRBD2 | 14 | TGCAGTGCCGATGGGACTAGCAGCACCTACGAGCAGCACTTC | CSADGTSSTYEQHF
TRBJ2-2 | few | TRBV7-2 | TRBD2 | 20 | TGTGCCAGCAGCCCACAGGGTGGGTTCAGACTAGCGGGAGAGGGCGGGGAGCTGTTTTTT | CASSPQGGFRLAGEGGELFF
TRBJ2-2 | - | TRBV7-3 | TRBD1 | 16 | TGTGCCAGCAGCGCCCAGACAGGGGCGAGCACCGGGGAGCTGTTTTTT | CASSAQTGASTGELFF
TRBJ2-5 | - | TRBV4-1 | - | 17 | TGCGCCAGCAGCCATCCTTACGGACGGAAAAAACAAGAGACCCAGTACTTC | CASSHPYGRKKQETQYF
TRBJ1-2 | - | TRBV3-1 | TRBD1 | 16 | TGTGCCAGCAGCCTGGGGACGGGACAGGGAGACTATGGCTACACCTTC | CASSLGTGQGDYGYTF
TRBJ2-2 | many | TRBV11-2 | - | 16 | TGTGCCAGCAGCTGGCCTAAGGGTCCCCACACCGGGGAGCTGTTTTTT | CASSWPKGPHTGELFF
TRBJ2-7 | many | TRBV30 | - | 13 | TGTGCCTGGAAAGGGGTCAGCTCCTACGAGCAGTACTTC | CAWKGVSSYEQYF
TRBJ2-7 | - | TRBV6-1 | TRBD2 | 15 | TGTGCCAGCAGTTCTTTAGCGGGAGAAAGGAACGAGCAGTACTTC | CASSSLAGERNEQYF
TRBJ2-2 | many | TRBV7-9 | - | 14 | TGTGCCAGCAGCTCCCCGCAGGGCCCCGGGGAGCTGTTTTTT | CASSSPQGPGELFF
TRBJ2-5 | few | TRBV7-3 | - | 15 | TGTGCCAGCAGCCCTACAGGGTCCCCACAAGAGACCCAGTACTTC | CASSPTGSPQETQYF
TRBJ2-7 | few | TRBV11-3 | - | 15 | TGTGCCAGCAGCCCGCTCGCGGGAAGTACTTACGAGCAGTACTTC | CASSPLAGSTYEQYF